This T cell receptor beta chain was captured in a study of shared clonotypes between healthy human individuals. The protocol was immunoSEQ multiplex PCR, while the TCRdb copy is restricted to in-frame clones and leaves out a portion. The data contain roughly 2 million clones, more than 90% of them singletons. Trimming cost V 3 bases and J 6 bases; bases outside gene matches: 2. The CDR3 length is 14 residues. Looked up from germline, CDR1 is KGHSH and CDR2 is LQKENI. This clone was found once. The sequence was collected from a man aged 18 to 35 in good health. Sequenced: naive CD4+ T cells sorted from blood. The subset was: CD45RA+ positively selected. This chain joins TRBV18 and TRBJ1-2; TRBD1 matches 12 bases. The CDR3 loop reads CASSPGQGANGYTF. The CDR3 region has the DNA TGTGCCAGCTCACCGGGACAGGGGGCGAATGGCTACACCTTC.